A few counts support the clone carrying this T cell receptor beta chain. This specimen belongs to a study of CD8 T cells in Susac syndrome. Reverse transcription of roughly 0.45 to 1 ug RNA was performed with random hexamers. One entry per CDR3 protein, called by TCRdb with MiXCR from the immunoSEQ multiplex PCR reads. The data contain roughly 200,000 distinct CDR3 sequences, 95% of them singletons. Treatment-naive patients with stable or active relapsing-remitting disease were the multiple sclerosis controls. The trim removed 1 base at V and 4 bases at J, leaving 4 bases unmatched. CDR1 SEHNR and CDR2 FQNEAQ come from the germline V gene (reference sequence). The CDR3 is 15 amino acids.

V gene TRBV7-9 combines with J gene TRBJ2-7; TRBD1 agrees at 10 bases. The sequence was collected from a human donor with multiple sclerosis. Sequenced: CD4+ T cells from PBMCs. CDR3 protein: CASSLGGQGQYEQYF. The CDR3 nucleotides read TGTGCCAGCAGCTTAGGGGGACAGGGGCAATACGAGCAGTACTTC.